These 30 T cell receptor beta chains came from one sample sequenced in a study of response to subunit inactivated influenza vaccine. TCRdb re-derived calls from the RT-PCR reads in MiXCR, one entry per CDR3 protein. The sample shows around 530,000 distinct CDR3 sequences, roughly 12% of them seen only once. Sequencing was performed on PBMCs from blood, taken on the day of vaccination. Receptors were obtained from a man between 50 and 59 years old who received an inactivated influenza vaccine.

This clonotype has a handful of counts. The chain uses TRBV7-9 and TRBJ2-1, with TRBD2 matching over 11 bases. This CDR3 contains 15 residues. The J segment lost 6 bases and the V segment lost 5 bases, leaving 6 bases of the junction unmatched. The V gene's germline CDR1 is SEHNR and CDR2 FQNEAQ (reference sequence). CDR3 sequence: CASSIPLAGGNEQFF. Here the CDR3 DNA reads TGTGCCAGCAGCATACCTCTAGCGGGAGGCAATGAGCAGTTCTTC.

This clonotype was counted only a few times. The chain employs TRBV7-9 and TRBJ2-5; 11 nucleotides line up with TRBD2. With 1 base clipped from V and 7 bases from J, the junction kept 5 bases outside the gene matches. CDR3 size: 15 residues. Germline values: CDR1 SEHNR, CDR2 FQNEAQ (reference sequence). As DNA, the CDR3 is TGTGCCAGCAGCTTAGGTGCTAGCGGGAGGACGACCCAGTACTTC. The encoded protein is CASSLGASGRTTQYF.

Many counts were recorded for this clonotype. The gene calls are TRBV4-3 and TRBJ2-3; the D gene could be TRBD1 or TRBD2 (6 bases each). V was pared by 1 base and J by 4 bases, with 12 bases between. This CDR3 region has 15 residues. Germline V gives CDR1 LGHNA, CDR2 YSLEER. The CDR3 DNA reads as TGCGCCAGCAGCCAAGTTGGGGGGCACCCAGATACGCAGTATTTT. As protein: CASSQVGGHPDTQYF.

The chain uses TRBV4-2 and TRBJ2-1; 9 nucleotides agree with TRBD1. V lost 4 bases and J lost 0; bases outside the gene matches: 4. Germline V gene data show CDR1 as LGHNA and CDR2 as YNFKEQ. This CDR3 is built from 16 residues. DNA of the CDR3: TGTGCCAGCAGCCCGAGGGACAGGGTCTCCTACAATGAGCAGTTCTTC. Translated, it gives CASSPRDRVSYNEQFF.

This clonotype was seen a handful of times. Here the CDR3 DNA reads TGTGCCACCTCGGGGGGGGCCGGCACAGATACGCAGTATTTT. Residues: CATSGGAGTDTQYF. The V gene is TRBV11-2, the J gene TRBJ2-3; 8 bases are a match to TRBD2. V was pared by 10 bases and J by 1 base, with 7 bases of the junction left unmatched. CDR3 size: 14 residues. Germline V CDR1 and CDR2: SGHAT, FQNNGV.

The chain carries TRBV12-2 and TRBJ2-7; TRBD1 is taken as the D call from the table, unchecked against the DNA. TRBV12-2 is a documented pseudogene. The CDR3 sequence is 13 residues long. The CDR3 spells CAGRNTGLYEQYF. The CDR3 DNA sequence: TGTGCAGGACGGAATACAGGTCTGTACGAGCAGTACTTC.

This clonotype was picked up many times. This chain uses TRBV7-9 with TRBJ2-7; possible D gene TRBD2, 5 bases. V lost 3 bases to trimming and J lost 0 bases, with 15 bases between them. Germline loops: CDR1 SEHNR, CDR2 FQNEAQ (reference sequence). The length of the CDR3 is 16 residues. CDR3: CASSLGEGYYSYEQYF. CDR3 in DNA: TGTGCCAGCAGCTTGGGTGAGGGATATTACTCCTACGAGCAGTACTTC.

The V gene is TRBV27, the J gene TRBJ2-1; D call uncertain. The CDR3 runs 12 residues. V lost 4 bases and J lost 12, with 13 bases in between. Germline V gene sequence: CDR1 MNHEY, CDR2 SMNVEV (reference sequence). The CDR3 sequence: CASSSGPRVQFF. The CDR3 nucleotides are TGTGCCAGCAGTTCGGGTCCCCGTGTGCAGTTCTTC.

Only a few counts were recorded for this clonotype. The CDR3 DNA reads TGTGCCAGCAGCCCCGGTACCCGGGTTAGCGGGGGCCCACGCCTTATCACAGATACGCAGTATTTT. Translated: CASSPGTRVSGGPRLITDTQYF. V and J are TRBV3-1 and TRBJ2-3, with TRBD2 matching 9 bases. The CDR3 extends over 22 amino acids. Germline CDR1 LGHDT, CDR2 YNNKEL (reference sequence). With V trimmed by 4 bases and J by 2 bases, 25 bases remained unmatched.

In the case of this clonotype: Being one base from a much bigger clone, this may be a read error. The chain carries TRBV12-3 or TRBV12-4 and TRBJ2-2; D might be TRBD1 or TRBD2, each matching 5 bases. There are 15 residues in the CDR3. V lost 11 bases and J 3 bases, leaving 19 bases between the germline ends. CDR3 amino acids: CAGKQEGEYTGELFF. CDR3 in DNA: TGTGCCGGGAAGCAAGAAGGGGAGTACACCGGGGAGCTGTTTTTT.

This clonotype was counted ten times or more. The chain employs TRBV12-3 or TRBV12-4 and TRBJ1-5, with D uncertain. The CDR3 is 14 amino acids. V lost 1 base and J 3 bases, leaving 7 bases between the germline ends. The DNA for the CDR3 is TGTGCCAGCAGTTTAGGGACGGACAATCAGCCCCAGCATTTT. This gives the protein CASSLGTDNQPQHF.

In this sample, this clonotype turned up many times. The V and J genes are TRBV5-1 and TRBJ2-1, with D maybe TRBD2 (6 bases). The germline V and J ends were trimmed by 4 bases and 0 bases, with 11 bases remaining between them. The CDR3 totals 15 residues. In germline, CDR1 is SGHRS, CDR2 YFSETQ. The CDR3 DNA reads TGCGCCAGCAGCAGCGGCGGGATCTCCTACAATGAGCAGTTCTTC. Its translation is CASSSGGISYNEQFF.

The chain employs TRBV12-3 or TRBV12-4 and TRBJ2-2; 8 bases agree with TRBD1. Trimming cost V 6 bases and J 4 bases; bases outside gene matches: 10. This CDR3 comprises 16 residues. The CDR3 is CASSLGQGRITGELFF. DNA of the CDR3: TGTGCCAGCAGCCTCGGACAGGGTAGGATCACCGGGGAGCTGTTTTTT.

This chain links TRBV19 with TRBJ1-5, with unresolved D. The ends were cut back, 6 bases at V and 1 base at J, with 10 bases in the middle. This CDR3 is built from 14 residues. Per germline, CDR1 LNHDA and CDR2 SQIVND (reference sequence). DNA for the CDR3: TGTGCCAGTAGATCCCTGCCCAGCAATCAGCCCCAGCATTTT. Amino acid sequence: CASRSLPSNQPQHF.

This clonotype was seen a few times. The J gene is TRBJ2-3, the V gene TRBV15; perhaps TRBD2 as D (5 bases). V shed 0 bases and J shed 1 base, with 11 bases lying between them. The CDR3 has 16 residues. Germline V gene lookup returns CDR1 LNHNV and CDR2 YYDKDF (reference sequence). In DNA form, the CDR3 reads TGTGCCACCAGCAGAGATTGGGAGACCCGCACAGATACGCAGTATTTT. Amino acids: CATSRDWETRTDTQYF.

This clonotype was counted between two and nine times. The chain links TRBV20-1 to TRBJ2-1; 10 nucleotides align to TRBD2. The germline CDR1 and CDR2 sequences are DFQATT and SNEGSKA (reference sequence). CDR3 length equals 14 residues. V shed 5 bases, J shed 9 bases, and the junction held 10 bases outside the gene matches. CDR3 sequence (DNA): TGCAGTGCTCGGTTTCTAGCGGGGGTAAGTGAGCAGTTCTTC. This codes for CSARFLAGVSEQFF.

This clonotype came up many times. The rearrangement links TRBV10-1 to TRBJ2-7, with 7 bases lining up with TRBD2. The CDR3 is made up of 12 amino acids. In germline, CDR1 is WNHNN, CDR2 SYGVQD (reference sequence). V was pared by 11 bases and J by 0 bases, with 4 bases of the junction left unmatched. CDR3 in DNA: TGCGCCGGGGGGGACTCCTCCTACGAGCAGTACTTC. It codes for CAGGDSSYEQYF.

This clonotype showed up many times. CDR3 coding DNA: TGTGCCAGCAGGGCAAGCGGGAACTACGAGCAGTACTTC. Protein product: CASRASGNYEQYF. The rearrangement joins TRBV28 to TRBJ2-7; 7 bases are shared with TRBD2. Germline lookup yields CDR1 MDHEN and CDR2 SYDVKM. CDR3 length: 13 amino acids. V lost 6 bases to trimming and J lost 3 bases; unmatched junction nucleotides: 5.

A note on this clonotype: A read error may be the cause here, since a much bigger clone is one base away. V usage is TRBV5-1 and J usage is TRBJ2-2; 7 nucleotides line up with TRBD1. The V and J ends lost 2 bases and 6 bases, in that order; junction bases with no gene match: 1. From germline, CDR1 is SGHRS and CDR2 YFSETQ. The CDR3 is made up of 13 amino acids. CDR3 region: CASSFQGAGELFF. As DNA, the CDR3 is TGCGCCAGCAGCTTCCAGGGGGCCGGGGAGCTGTTTTTT.

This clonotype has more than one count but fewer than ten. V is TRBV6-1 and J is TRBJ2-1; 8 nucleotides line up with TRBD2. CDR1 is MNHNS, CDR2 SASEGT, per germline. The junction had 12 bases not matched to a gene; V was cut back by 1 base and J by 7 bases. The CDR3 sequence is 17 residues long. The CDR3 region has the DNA TGTGCCAGCAGTGAAGAACCATTAGCGGGGTACAGGAATGAGCAGTTCTTC. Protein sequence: CASSEEPLAGYRNEQFF.

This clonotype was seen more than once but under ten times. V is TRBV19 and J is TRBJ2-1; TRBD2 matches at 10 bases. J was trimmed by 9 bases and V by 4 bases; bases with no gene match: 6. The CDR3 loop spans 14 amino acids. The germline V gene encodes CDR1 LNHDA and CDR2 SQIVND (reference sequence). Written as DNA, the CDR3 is TGTGCCAGTAGTACCAGCGGGAGGGCGGTTGAGCAGTTCTTC. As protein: CASSTSGRAVEQFF.

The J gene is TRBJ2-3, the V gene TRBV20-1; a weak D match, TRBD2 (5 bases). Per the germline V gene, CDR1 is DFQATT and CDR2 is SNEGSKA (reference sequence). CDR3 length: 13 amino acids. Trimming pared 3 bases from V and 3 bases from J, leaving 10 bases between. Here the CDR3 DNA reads TGCAGTGCTAGCGTTGAGCGGACAGATACGCAGTATTTT. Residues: CSASVERTDTQYF.

The CDR3 loop is CASSQDLVGGNTIYF. The CDR3 coding sequence is TGTGCCAGCAGCCAAGATCTTGTCGGAGGAAACACCATATATTTT. This chain joins TRBV3-1 and TRBJ1-3; unclear D gene. This CDR3 is 15 amino acids long. Trimming removed 0 bases at V and 4 bases at J, with 10 bases between. CDR1 is LGHDT, CDR2 YNNKEL, per germline (reference sequence).

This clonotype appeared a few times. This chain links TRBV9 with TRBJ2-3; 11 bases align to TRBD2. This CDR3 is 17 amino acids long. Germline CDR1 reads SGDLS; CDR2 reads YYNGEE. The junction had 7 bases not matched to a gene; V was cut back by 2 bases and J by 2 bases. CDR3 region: CASSVSGTSGATDTQYF. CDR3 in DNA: TGTGCCAGCAGCGTTTCCGGGACTAGCGGCGCCACAGATACGCAGTATTTT. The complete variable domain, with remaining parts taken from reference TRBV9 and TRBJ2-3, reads DSGVTQTPKHLITATGQRVTLRCSPRSGDLSVYWYQQSLDQGLQFLIQYYNGEERAKGNILERFSAQQFPDLHSELNLSSLELGDSALYFCASSVSGTSGATDTQYFGPGTRLTVL.

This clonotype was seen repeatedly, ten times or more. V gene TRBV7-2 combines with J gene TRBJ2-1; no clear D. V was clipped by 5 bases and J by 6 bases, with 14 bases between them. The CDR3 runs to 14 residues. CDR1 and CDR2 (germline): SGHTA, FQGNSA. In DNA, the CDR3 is TGTGCCAGCAGCGCCAGACGTTGGTCCAATGAGCAGTTCTTC. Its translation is CASSARRWSNEQFF.

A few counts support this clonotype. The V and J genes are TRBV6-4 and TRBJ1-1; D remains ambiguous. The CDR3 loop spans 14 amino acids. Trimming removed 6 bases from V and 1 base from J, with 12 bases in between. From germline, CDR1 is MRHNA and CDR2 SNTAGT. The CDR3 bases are TGTGCCAGCAGCCCTAATCCAGGGAACACTGAAGCTTTCTTT. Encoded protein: CASSPNPGNTEAFF.

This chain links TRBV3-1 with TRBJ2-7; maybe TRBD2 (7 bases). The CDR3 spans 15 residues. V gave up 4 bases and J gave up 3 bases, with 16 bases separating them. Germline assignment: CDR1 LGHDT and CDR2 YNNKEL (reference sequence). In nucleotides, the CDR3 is TGTGCCAGCAGCCCGATGGGGGGGCTCATCTACGAGCAGTACTTC. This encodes CASSPMGGLIYEQYF.

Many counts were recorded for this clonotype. In DNA, the CDR3 is TGCGCCAGCAGCTTAACGGGGGGCATCAGCACCGGGGAGCTGTTTTTT. Its protein is CASSLTGGISTGELFF. The chain joins TRBV5-1 to TRBJ2-2; D perhaps matches TRBD2 (7 bases). Germline CDR1 is SGHRS and CDR2 is YFSETQ. V was clipped by 2 bases and J by 4 bases, with 15 bases between them. CDR3 length equals 16 residues.

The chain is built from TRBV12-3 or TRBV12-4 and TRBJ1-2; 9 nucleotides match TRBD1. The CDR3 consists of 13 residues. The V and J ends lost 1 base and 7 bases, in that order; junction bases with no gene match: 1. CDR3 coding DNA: TGTGCCAGCAGTTTAGGGGACAGGGCTGGCTACACCTTC. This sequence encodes CASSLGDRAGYTF.

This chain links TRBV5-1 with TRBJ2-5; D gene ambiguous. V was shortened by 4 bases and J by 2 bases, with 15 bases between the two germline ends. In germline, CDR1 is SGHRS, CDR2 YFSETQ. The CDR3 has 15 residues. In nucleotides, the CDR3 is TGCGCCAGCAGCCTCGGGCCAGCCGCTCAAGAGACCCAGTACTTC. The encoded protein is CASSLGPAAQETQYF.